This TCR beta chain was recorded in a study of cytomegalovirus exposure and HLA in healthy donors. CDR1 and CDR2 from the germline V gene are MDHEN and SYDVKM. The CDR3 runs to 14 residues. Trimming cost V 8 bases and J 9 bases, with 20 bases left between them. PCR primers comprised 60 Vbeta and 13 Jbeta primers. Clones were sequenced by immunoSEQ multiplex PCR, and TCRdb holds only the in-frame ones, with some missing. The data contain around 110,000 clones, 79% of them singletons. The clonotype comes from a man aged 30 to 39 in good health and CMV-seropositive. The chain recombines TRBV28 with TRBJ1-5; D not certain. Sequencing was performed on PBMCs. CDR3 nucleotide sequence: TGTGCCAGCCGGTCGCAGTCTGCGAGGTCGCCCCAGCATTTT. It specifies CASRSQSARSPQHF.